The rows below give T cell receptor beta chains drawn from one sample of a study of beta chain features in type 1 diabetes. Profiled with immunoSEQ multiplex PCR; TCRdb holds only in-frame clones, not every one. The sample lists roughly 610,000 clones; roughly 15% were seen once. Sequencing was carried out using naive CD4+ T cells from blood. The receptor source for this set is a man younger than 30 in good health. CDR3s include the opening cysteine and the closing phenylalanine or tryptophan. The D gene is left open where the match is weak. The size field is filled for only some rows; it gives once, few, many or a size class.

J: TRBJ2-7
length: 18
size: few
V: TRBV21-1
D: -
DNA: TGTGCCAGCGATTGTAGTACGTGTTGGCTAGCGGGAGTCCACGAGCAGTACTTC
CDR3: CASDCSTCWLAGVHEQYF

J: TRBJ1-5
length: 15
size: few
V: TRBV6-6
D: -
DNA: TGTGCCAGCAGTTACTCTCAGGGGAGACTTCAGCCCCAGCATTTT
CDR3: CASSYSQGRLQPQHF

J: TRBJ1-2
length: 11
size: -
V: TRBV20-1
D: TRBD1
DNA: TGCAGTGCTAGAAGACAGGGCGGCTACACCTTC
CDR3: CSARRQGGYTF

J: TRBJ1-2
length: 11
size: -
V: TRBV28
D: -
DNA: TGTGCCAGCAGTTTATGGGCCGGCTACACCTTC
CDR3: CASSLWAGYTF

J: TRBJ1-1
length: 14
size: -
V: TRBV18
D: -
DNA: TGTGCCAGCTCACCAACGCTTGGGGGCACTGAAGCTTTCTTT
CDR3: CASSPTLGGTEAFF

J: TRBJ2-1
length: 15
size: many
V: TRBV5-4
D: -
DNA: TGTGCCAGCAGCTTGAGTAACAGGGTAGGGGATGAGCAGTTCTTC
CDR3: CASSLSNRVGDEQFF

J: TRBJ2-5
length: 17
size: -
V: TRBV7-6
D: TRBD1
DNA: TGTGCCAGCAGCGGACTCGGGACAGGGTTAAGGCGGGAGACCCAGTACTTC
CDR3: CASSGLGTGLRRETQYF

J: TRBJ1-4
length: 14
size: once
V: TRBV5-1
D: -
DNA: TGCGCCAGCAGCCCGGGACGGTTTAATGAAAAACTGTTTTTT
CDR3: CASSPGRFNEKLFF

J: TRBJ1-5
length: 13
size: few
V: TRBV5-5
D: -
DNA: TGTGCCAGCACCCCGGGGCGGAATCAGCCCCAGCATTTT
CDR3: CASTPGRNQPQHF

J: TRBJ2-6
length: 16
size: few
V: TRBV7-3
D: TRBD1
DNA: TGTGCCAGCAGCCGCAGCACAGGGGTCGGGGCCAACGTCCTGACTTTC
CDR3: CASSRSTGVGANVLTF

J: TRBJ1-1
length: 15
size: -
V: TRBV6-4
D: TRBD1
DNA: TGTGCCAGCAGTGACGTGGGACAGGAGAACACTGAAGCTTTCTTT
CDR3: CASSDVGQENTEAFF

J: TRBJ1-1
length: 13
size: -
V: TRBV9
D: TRBD1
DNA: TGTGCCAGCAGCGACAGGGGTAACACTGAAGCTTTCTTT
CDR3: CASSDRGNTEAFF